These 23 T cell receptor beta chains share one sample of origin, sequenced in a study of CD8 T cells in ankylosing spondylitis. TCRdb redid the calling of the 5' RACE reads with MiXCR, one entry per CDR3 protein. The sample consists of about 150,000 distinct CDR3 sequences, around a third of them appearing once. The sequenced material came from synovial fluid, either unsorted or a sorted T cell fraction (not recorded which). The receptors come from a male donor with ankylosing spondylitis.

This clonotype was observed a handful of times. V usage is TRBV29-1 and J usage is TRBJ2-1, with D perhaps TRBD1 (6 bases). CDR1 and CDR2 from the germline V gene are SQVTM and ANQGSEA. V gave up 2 bases and J gave up 0 bases, with 14 bases separating them. This CDR3 has 16 residues. The CDR3 is CSVEFRTASSYNEQFF. CDR3 bases: TGCAGCGTTGAATTCCGGACAGCCAGCTCCTACAATGAGCAGTTCTTC.

The V and J genes are TRBV20-1 and TRBJ1-5; D ambiguous. Germline CDR1 reads DFQATT; CDR2 reads SNEGSKA (reference sequence). Trimming took off 5 bases at V and 1 base at J, with 15 bases between the two ends. The CDR3 sequence is 15 residues long. For the CDR3, the DNA is TGCAGTGCTTCTCGAAGGGAATTGAGCAATCAGCCCCAGCATTTT. This codes for CSASRRELSNQPQHF.

The chain couples TRBV20-1 to TRBJ2-1; D possibly corresponds to TRBD2 (6 bases). The CDR3 has 16 amino acids. CDR1 DFQATT and CDR2 SNEGSKA come from the germline V gene (reference sequence). Trimming left V 6 bases short and J 1 base short, with 19 bases between. CDR3 sequence (DNA): TGCAGTGCCCCGACACGTACCGGGACTTCCTACAATGAGCAGTTCTTC. The encoded protein is CSAPTRTGTSYNEQFF.

V usage is TRBV4-1 and J usage is TRBJ2-1, with no clear D. The CDR3 has 13 residues. Germline values: CDR1 MGHRA, CDR2 YSYEKL. Trimming pared 0 bases from V and 10 bases from J, leaving 10 bases between. In DNA form, the CDR3 reads TGCGCCAGCAGCCAAGAGGCCCGGTACGAGCAGTTCTTC. Protein: CASSQEARYEQFF.

This clonotype was observed a few times. In DNA form, the CDR3 reads TGTGCCAGCAGCTCGGGTAAGGGGCGAGGGCAGCCCCAGCATTTT. It codes for CASSSGKGRGQPQHF. The V call is TRBV7-2, the J call TRBJ1-5, with a tentative D call TRBD1 (5 bases). The V end was cut by 4 bases, the J end by 7 bases, with 17 bases between. CDR1 is SGHTA, CDR2 FQGNSA, per germline. The CDR3 loop spans 15 amino acids.

This clonotype was seen a few times. The chain carries TRBV20-1 and TRBJ2-5; the match to TRBD1 covers 8 bases. Trimming at V came to 1 base and at J to 5 bases, leaving 9 bases not matched to a gene. Germline-derived CDR1 and CDR2 are DFQATT and SNEGSKA (reference sequence). The CDR3 length is 15 residues. DNA of the CDR3: TGCAGTGCTAGAGCCCGACAGGGGAGAGGGGAGACCCAGTACTTC. This translates into CSARARQGRGETQYF.

V and J are TRBV9 and TRBJ2-1; the match to TRBD2 covers 7 bases. Germline CDR1 SGDLS, CDR2 YYNGEE. J was trimmed by 5 bases and V by 4 bases; bases with no gene match: 9. This CDR3 region has 15 residues. CDR3 residues: CASSKRAGVNNEQFF. The CDR3 nucleotides read TGTGCCAGCAGCAAAAGGGCGGGAGTGAACAATGAGCAGTTCTTC.

The chain joins TRBV12-5 to TRBJ2-2, with no clear D. The V gene's germline CDR1 is LGHNT and CDR2 FRNRAP. V dropped 3 bases and J dropped 0 bases, with 8 bases sitting between them. The CDR3 runs to 15 residues. This CDR3 reads CASGLYRANTGELFF. Here the CDR3 DNA reads TGTGCTAGTGGTTTATACAGAGCGAACACCGGGGAGCTGTTTTTT.

The gene calls are TRBV20-1 and TRBJ2-7, with D maybe TRBD2 (6 bases). The V gene lost 3 bases and the J gene lost 4 bases, with 13 bases spanning the gap. The CDR3 length is 13 residues. The V gene's germline CDR1 is DFQATT and CDR2 SNEGSKA (reference sequence). The CDR3 DNA sequence: TGCAGTGCTAGTCTGGGGGGAGTATACGAGCAGTACTTC. This translates into CSASLGGVYEQYF.

This clonotype was observed a few times. CDR3 coding DNA: TGTGCCAGCAGCTTACGGCCCCAAGAGACCCAGTACTTC. Translation: CASSLRPQETQYF. The chain recombines TRBV7-2 with TRBJ2-5; D remains ambiguous. V was clipped by 2 bases and J by 1 base, with 5 bases between them. CDR3 length equals 13 residues. Germline V gene sequence: CDR1 SGHTA, CDR2 FQGNSA.

This clonotype was detected only once. This sequence joins TRBV5-8 and TRBJ2-7; D is possibly TRBD2 (5 bases). CDR3 size: 14 residues. Germline CDR1 and CDR2: SGHTS and YDEGEE. V gave up 6 bases and J gave up 3 bases, with 16 bases separating them. CDR3 residues: CASTFLGSDYEQYF. The DNA of the CDR3 is TGTGCCAGCACCTTCCTTGGGAGTGACTACGAGCAGTACTTC.

The genes are TRBV4-3 and TRBJ1-3, with D perhaps matching TRBD1 (5 bases). Germline V CDR1 and CDR2: LGHNA, YSLEER. The CDR3 covers 14 residues. V dropped 2 bases and J dropped 5 bases, with 10 bases sitting between them. CDR3 in DNA: TGCGCCAGCAGCCAAAGCAGGGAGAGAAACACCATATATTTT. It yields the protein CASSQSRERNTIYF.

The V call is TRBV11-3, the J call TRBJ2-1; the D is unclear. V lost 5 bases and J 5 bases, leaving 10 bases between the germline ends. The CDR3 has 13 amino acids. CDR1 is SGHNT, CDR2 YENEEA, per germline. The CDR3 DNA sequence: TGTGCCAGCAGCCCGGTTGGAGACAATGAGCAGTTCTTC. As protein: CASSPVGDNEQFF.

This clonotype was counted a few times. V usage is TRBV9 and J usage is TRBJ2-5; D is unclear. The CDR3 covers 15 residues. V shed 6 bases and J shed 2 bases, with 17 bases lying between them. Germline CDR1 SGDLS, CDR2 YYNGEE. CDR3 protein: CASTSFDGLQETQYF. CDR3 sequence (DNA): TGTGCCAGCACCTCGTTCGACGGTTTACAAGAGACCCAGTACTTC. Together with reference TRBV9 and TRBJ2-5, the CDR3 gives the full variable domain: DSGVTQTPKHLITATGQRVTLRCSPRSGDLSVYWYQQSLDQGLQFLIQYYNGEERAKGNILERFSAQQFPDLHSELNLSSLELGDSALYFCASTSFDGLQETQYFGPGTRLLVL.

J is TRBJ2-7 and V is TRBV20-1, with D perhaps being TRBD1 or TRBD2 (5 bases each). V lost 3 bases and J lost 1, with 10 bases in between. Germline V gives CDR1 DFQATT, CDR2 SNEGSKA (reference sequence). The CDR3 spans 13 residues. The CDR3 loop is CSARWDQSYEQYF. The DNA of the CDR3 is TGCAGTGCTAGGTGGGACCAGTCCTACGAGCAGTACTTC.

The sample holds a few counts of this clonotype. The genes are TRBV10-3 and TRBJ2-1; 9 bases match TRBD1. Unmatched junction bases numbered 4, after V lost 10 bases and J lost 3 bases. Germline CDR1 is ENHRY and CDR2 is SYGVKD. This CDR3 comprises 13 residues. The CDR3 DNA sequence: TGTGCCACCGGGACAGGGTTCTACAATGAGCAGTTCTTC. Protein: CATGTGFYNEQFF.

In its sample, this clonotype was seen a few times. The gene calls are TRBV7-6 and TRBJ2-5; 8 nucleotides agree with TRBD2. CDR3 length equals 15 residues. With V trimmed by 4 bases and J by 1 base, 5 bases remained unmatched. Germline lookup yields CDR1 SGHVS and CDR2 FNYEAQ. The CDR3: CASSYASGSQETQYF. In DNA form, the CDR3 reads TGTGCCAGCAGCTACGCCAGCGGGAGCCAAGAGACCCAGTACTTC.

This clonotype was seen more than once but under ten times. The chain has TRBV19 and TRBJ2-2, with D uncertain. The CDR3 runs 14 residues. Germline V gene lookup returns CDR1 LNHDA and CDR2 SQIVND (reference sequence). Between the trimmed V and J ends, which lost 7 bases and 4 bases, there was a span of 13 bases. DNA of the CDR3: TGTGCCAGTAACGCAGGCTATAGCACCGGGGAGCTGTTTTTT. It translates to CASNAGYSTGELFF.

This clonotype was detected ten times or more. The chain couples TRBV24-1 to TRBJ2-2; the D is unclear. Germline V CDR1 and CDR2: KGHDR, SFDVKD. The CDR3 is 12 amino acids. Trimming pared 4 bases from V and 1 base from J, leaving 0 bases between. In DNA, the CDR3 is TGTGCCACCAGTGAGAACACCGGGGAGCTGTTTTTT. It specifies CATSENTGELFF.

This clonotype appeared many times. The V gene is TRBV6-1, the J gene TRBJ2-5; 10 nucleotides agree with TRBD2. Germline-derived CDR1 and CDR2 are MNHNS and SASEGT. The CDR3 is 16 residues long. With 4 bases clipped from V and 2 bases from J, the junction kept 7 bases outside the gene matches. The CDR3 nucleotides read TGTGCCAGCAGTGCCAGACTAGCGGGTTTACAAGAGACCCAGTACTTC. Protein: CASSARLAGLQETQYF.

This clonotype came up many times. This chain joins TRBV5-1 and TRBJ2-1, with D unresolved. The CDR3 spans 14 residues. V was trimmed by 0 bases and J by 2 bases, leaving 6 bases between them. Germline assignment: CDR1 SGHRS and CDR2 YFSETQ. CDR3 nucleotide sequence: TGCGCCAGCAGCTTGGGAGGAGCCTACAATGAGCAGTTCTTC. It translates to CASSLGGAYNEQFF.

This chain connects TRBV6-1 to TRBJ1-1, with 8 bases matching TRBD1. The CDR3 is 13 amino acids. Trimming at V came to 6 bases and at J to 7 bases, leaving 7 bases not matched to a gene. Germline assignment: CDR1 MNHNS and CDR2 SASEGT. DNA for the CDR3: TGTGCCAGCAGAAAAATCGACAGGGGTGAAGCTTTCTTT. As protein: CASRKIDRGEAFF.

This clonotype was seen only once. The CDR3 DNA reads TGTGCCAGCAGCTTGAGTGAGAACTATGGCTACACCTTC. Residues: CASSLSENYGYTF. The V call is TRBV7-2, the J call TRBJ1-2; D ambiguous. Germline values: CDR1 SGHTA, CDR2 FQGNSA. The CDR3 runs 13 residues. V lost 3 bases, J lost 2 bases, and 7 bases lay in between.